The 16 T cell receptor beta chains in this list originate from one sample, sequenced in a study of identical twins. TCRdb processed the 5' RACE reads anew with MiXCR; each CDR3 protein has one entry. The table shows 420,000 or so distinct CDR3 sequences, with about 18% occurring only once. The sequencing input was naive T cells sorted from blood. These receptors originate from a man between 50 and 59 years old in good health.

This clonotype showed up many times. The chain joins TRBV4-2 to TRBJ2-3; the match to TRBD2 covers 9 bases. In germline, CDR1 is LGHNA, CDR2 YNFKEQ. J was trimmed by 0 bases and V by 3 bases; bases with no gene match: 7. The CDR3 length is 17 residues. The CDR3 nucleotides read TGTGCCAGCAGCCATGCCGGGACTAGCTCTAGCACAGATACGCAGTATTTT. This encodes CASSHAGTSSSTDTQYF.

This clonotype was seen repeatedly, ten times or more. The chain is built from TRBV5-1 and TRBJ2-1, with TRBD2 identical over 10 bases. This CDR3 is built from 15 residues. CDR1 is SGHRS, CDR2 YFSETQ, per germline. The trim removed 7 bases at V and 5 bases at J, leaving 9 bases unmatched. The CDR3 DNA follows: TGCGCCAGCGGAGAGACTAGCGGGTATAACAATGAGCAGTTCTTC. This translates into CASGETSGYNNEQFF.

The chain combines TRBV24-1 with TRBJ2-5, with a weak D call TRBD2 (6 bases). The CDR3 spans 15 residues. Between the trimmed V and J ends, which lost 2 bases and 0 bases, there was a span of 9 bases. Germline loops: CDR1 KGHDR, CDR2 SFDVKD. CDR3 sequence reads: CATSDYSGYQETQYF. The DNA for the CDR3 is TGTGCCACCAGTGATTATAGCGGCTACCAAGAGACCCAGTACTTC.

This clonotype has only a few counts. The chain carries TRBV20-1 and TRBJ1-4, with D tentatively TRBD1 (5 bases). This CDR3 contains 12 residues. Germline V CDR1 and CDR2: DFQATT, SNEGSKA (reference sequence). CDR3 amino acids: CRAGFENEKLFF. CDR3 sequence (DNA): TGCAGAGCAGGGTTTGAGAATGAAAAACTGTTTTTT.

This clonotype was counted between two and nine times. The gene calls are TRBV5-8 and TRBJ2-5, with 8 bases identical to TRBD1. The V gene end was trimmed by 0 bases and the J gene end by 2 bases; junction bases not matched to a gene: 21. The CDR3 covers 21 residues. Germline V gives CDR1 SGHTS, CDR2 YDEGEE. CDR3 in amino acids: CASSLVGRGQDQVVGQETQYF. CDR3 DNA: TGTGCCAGCAGCTTGGTAGGACGGGGACAGGACCAAGTGGTAGGACAAGAGACCCAGTACTTC. Supplemented by reference TRBV5-8 and TRBJ2-5, the full variable domain reads EAGVTQSPTHLIKTRGQQATLRCSPISGHTSVYWYQQALGLGLQFLLWYDEGEERNRGNFPPRFSGRQFPNYSSELNVNALELEDSALYLCASSLVGRGQDQVVGQETQYFGPGTRLLVL.

This clonotype was detected ten times or more. This rearrangement joins TRBV12-3 or TRBV12-4 to TRBJ2-1, with D possibly being TRBD2 (6 bases). There are 13 residues in the CDR3. Trimming shortened V by 8 bases and J by 8 bases, and 16 bases separated the two germline ends. CDR3 bases: TGTGCCAGCGGTAGCGGAAGTAACGATGAGCAGTTCTTC. This gives the protein CASGSGSNDEQFF.

This clonotype was seen only a few times. The J gene is TRBJ1-1, the V gene TRBV5-1; TRBD1 aligns across 11 bases. Trimming at V came to 4 bases and at J to 5 bases, leaving 7 bases not matched to a gene. In germline, CDR1 is SGHRS, CDR2 YFSETQ. This CDR3 contains 15 residues. In DNA form, the CDR3 reads TGCGCCAGCAGCGACGGGACAGGGGGGATTACTGAAGCTTTCTTT. This sequence encodes CASSDGTGGITEAFF.

This clonotype appeared many times. The chain uses TRBV18 and TRBJ2-6, with 8 bases aligning to TRBD1. V lost 3 bases, J lost 1 base, and 8 bases stayed unmatched. Germline V gene lookup returns CDR1 KGHSH and CDR2 LQKENI. The CDR3 extends over 18 amino acids. The CDR3 loop is CASSPLGQGASGANVLTF. In DNA, the CDR3 is TGTGCCAGCTCACCCCTGGGGCAGGGGGCATCTGGGGCCAACGTCCTGACTTTC.

This chain connects TRBV5-1 to TRBJ1-5; weak D call: TRBD1 (6 bases). Trimming took 4 bases from V and 2 from J, leaving 13 bases between them. Germline V gene data show CDR1 as SGHRS and CDR2 as YFSETQ. This CDR3 contains 15 residues. The CDR3 bases are TGCGCCAGCAGCCCCGAGGGGGGTGGCAATCAGCCCCAGCATTTT. Amino acid sequence: CASSPEGGGNQPQHF. Full variable domain (remainder filled in from reference TRBV5-1 and TRBJ1-5): KAGVTQTPRYLIKTRGQQVTLSCSPISGHRSVSWYQQTPGQGLQFLFEYFSETQRNKGNFPGRFSGRQFSNSRSEMNVSTLELGDSALYLCASSPEGGGNQPQHFGDGTRLSIL.

This clonotype was counted between two and nine times. The chain joins TRBV5-1 to TRBJ1-2, with 8 nucleotides matching TRBD1. This CDR3 has 14 residues. Germline V lookup: CDR1 SGHRS, CDR2 YFSETQ. The junction had 4 bases not matched to a gene; V was cut back by 1 base and J by 5 bases. CDR3 amino acids: CASSLLDRGYGYTF. The CDR3 coding sequence is TGCGCCAGCAGCTTGCTCGACAGGGGTTATGGCTACACCTTC. The complete variable domain, with remaining parts taken from reference TRBV5-1 and TRBJ1-2, reads KAGVTQTPRYLIKTRGQQVTLSCSPISGHRSVSWYQQTPGQGLQFLFEYFSETQRNKGNFPGRFSGRQFSNSRSEMNVSTLELGDSALYLCASSLLDRGYGYTFGSGTRLTVV.

The chain links TRBV12-3 or TRBV12-4 to TRBJ2-6; D is perhaps TRBD1 or TRBD2 (5 bases each). V lost 3 bases and J lost 0, with 12 bases in between. This CDR3 spans 17 amino acids. CDR3: CASSFWDRASGANVLTF. DNA for the CDR3: TGTGCCAGCAGTTTTTGGGACCGAGCCTCTGGGGCCAACGTCCTGACTTTC.

Ten or more counts support this clonotype. The chain recombines TRBV12-3 or TRBV12-4 with TRBJ1-2; no reliable D call. The CDR3 runs to 13 residues. V lost 5 bases and J lost 6, with 13 bases in between. For the CDR3, the DNA is TGTGCCAGCAGTCCGGAAGGTTCGAATGGCTACACCTTC. This sequence encodes CASSPEGSNGYTF.

There are many counts of this clonotype. This chain links TRBV15 with TRBJ1-1; D is unresolved. This CDR3 region has 13 residues. V lost 1 base and J 0 bases, leaving 3 bases between the germline ends. The germline V gene encodes CDR1 LNHNV and CDR2 YYDKDF (reference sequence). The CDR3 DNA reads as TGTGCCACCAGCAGAGGAATGAACACTGAAGCTTTCTTT. It encodes CATSRGMNTEAFF.

V is TRBV10-3 and J is TRBJ2-2; TRBD1 agrees at 10 bases. Germline V CDR1 and CDR2: ENHRY, SYGVKD. The ends lost 6 bases at V and 5 bases at J; junction bases unmatched: 6. The CDR3 loop spans 15 amino acids. The CDR3 DNA follows: TGTGCCATCAGGATAGACAGGGGGCGGACCGGGGAGCTGTTTTTT. Protein product: CAIRIDRGRTGELFF.

The chain employs TRBV5-1 and TRBJ2-5; TRBD1 is a possible D gene (5 bases). Germline V lookup: CDR1 SGHRS, CDR2 YFSETQ. The CDR3 totals 14 residues. V was shortened by 0 bases and J by 4 bases, with 10 bases between the two germline ends. CDR3 residues: CASSLEGHLETQYF. For the CDR3, the DNA is TGCGCCAGCAGCTTGGAAGGACATCTAGAGACCCAGTACTTC.

The chain couples TRBV6-5 to TRBJ2-7; 12 bases map to TRBD1. Germline assignment: CDR1 MNHEY and CDR2 SVGAGI. With 1 base clipped from V and 6 bases from J, the junction kept 4 bases outside the gene matches. CDR3 size: 15 residues. CDR3 coding DNA: TGTGCCAGCAGTTACTTGGGACAGGGGGCGCCCGAGCAGTACTTC. As protein: CASSYLGQGAPEQYF.